The 9 T cell receptor beta chains below all came from one sample that was sequenced in a study of blood T cell repertoires in COVID-19. This table comes from immunoSEQ multiplex PCR, and its TCRdb copy is limited to in-frame clones, with some not included. The sample shows 30,000 to 35,000 clones, around nine tenths of them seen only once. The sequenced material came from peripheral blood. Every receptor here comes from a man in his fifties or sixties with active COVID-19.

V gene TRBV27 combines with J gene TRBJ2-3; TRBD1 matches at 7 bases. Germline trimming cut 6 bases from V and 4 bases from J; bases unmatched to any gene: 13. Germline-derived CDR1 and CDR2 are MNHEY and SMNVEV (reference sequence). CDR3 length: 16 amino acids. For the CDR3, the DNA is TGTGCCAGCAGCCTCAGGGGGAATTCTGTCGCAGATACGCAGTATTTT. Residues: CASSLRGNSVADTQYF.

The gene calls are TRBV19 and TRBJ2-1, with TRBD2 matching 12 bases. V dropped 7 bases and J dropped 7; count of bases not matched to a gene: 11. Germline V gives CDR1 LNHDA, CDR2 SQIVND (reference sequence). CDR3 length: 16 amino acids. The CDR3 coding sequence is TGTGCCAGTACCCCCTTACTAGCGGGAGGTTTAAATGAGCAGTTCTTC. Protein sequence: CASTPLLAGGLNEQFF.

Remarks on this clone: One junction end disagrees with the germline gene, perhaps due to a read error. The rearrangement links TRBV7-7 to TRBJ2-5, with D perhaps TRBD1 or TRBD2 (6 bases each). The CDR3 has 17 amino acids. CDR1 is SSHAT and CDR2 is FNYEAQ in the germline V gene (reference sequence). The CDR3 DNA reads TGTGCTAGCAGCTTAGGGGGACTGCCCCGGGCGCAAGAGACCCAGTACTTC. Translating it yields CASSLGGLPRAQETQYF.

V and J are TRBV28 and TRBJ1-2; D ambiguous. The germline V gene encodes CDR1 MDHEN and CDR2 SYDVKM. The CDR3 contains 14 residues. The germline V and J ends were trimmed by 4 bases and 4 bases, with 13 bases remaining between them. The DNA of the CDR3 is TGTGCCAGCAGTTCCCCCGGGATCTCCTATGGCTACACCTTC. Encoded protein: CASSSPGISYGYTF.

This clone was counted between two and nine times. The chain links TRBV5-1 to TRBJ1-1; the match to TRBD1 covers 7 bases. Per germline, CDR1 SGHRS and CDR2 YFSETQ. The V gene end was trimmed by 2 bases and the J gene end by 5 bases; junction bases not matched to a gene: 3. The CDR3 consists of 13 residues. CDR3 in amino acids: CASSLETGTEAFF. CDR3 sequence (DNA): TGCGCCAGCAGCTTAGAGACAGGGACTGAAGCTTTCTTT.

The rearrangement links TRBV10-3 to TRBJ2-6; 8 bases are a match to TRBD1. The CDR3 contains 18 residues. CDR1 and CDR2 from the germline V gene are ENHRY and SYGVKD. V lost 5 bases, J lost 3 bases, and 12 bases stayed unmatched. Written as DNA, the CDR3 is TGTGCCATCAGTAAAGGACAGGGAAGGTCGGGTGGGGCCAACGTCCTGACTTTC. This gives the protein CAISKGQGRSGGANVLTF.

V usage is TRBV4-2 and J usage is TRBJ1-5; the D is unclear. This CDR3 comprises 15 residues. Germline values: CDR1 LGHNA, CDR2 YNFKEQ. Trimming cost V 3 bases and J 0 bases, with 9 bases left between them. CDR3 region: CASSHSHNSNQPQHF. The CDR3 coding sequence is TGTGCCAGCAGCCATTCGCACAATAGCAATCAGCCCCAGCATTTT.

The V call is TRBV19, the J call TRBJ2-1, with 7 positions matching TRBD1. Trimming took 5 bases from V and 6 from J; bases not matched to a gene: 10. This CDR3 is 15 amino acids long. Germline assignment: CDR1 LNHDA and CDR2 SQIVND (reference sequence). The CDR3 loop is CASSVDRVALNEQFF. The CDR3 bases are TGTGCCAGTAGTGTCGACAGGGTGGCCCTCAATGAGCAGTTCTTC. The full variable domain, in which reference TRBV19 and TRBJ2-1 provide the parts outside the CDR3, is DGGITQSPKYLFRKEGQNVTLSCEQNLNHDAMYWYRQDPGQGLRLIYYSQIVNDFQKGDIAEGYSVSREKKESFPLTVTSAQKNPTAFYLCASSVDRVALNEQFFGPGTRLTVL.

J is TRBJ2-3 and V is TRBV11-2, with 8 positions matching TRBD2. The CDR3 length is 15 residues. V lost 7 bases, J lost 2 bases, and 8 bases stayed unmatched. Germline V CDR1 and CDR2: SGHAT, FQNNGV. CDR3 sequence: CASTPGGGYTDTQYF. CDR3 DNA sequence: TGTGCCAGCACCCCCGGGGGGGGGTACACAGATACGCAGTATTTT.